This TCR beta chain was identified during a study of T-cell reconstitution after alpha-beta-depleted transplantation in children. Unique molecular identifiers were built into the TCRbeta library. TCRdb called the PCR reads again in MiXCR, with one record for every CDR3 protein. The sample contains almost 500,000 distinct CDR3 sequences, about 10% of which appear only once. Many counts were recorded for this clonotype. Its antigen remains unknown. V dropped 4 bases and J dropped 5; count of bases not matched to a gene: 10. The germline V gene encodes CDR1 LGHNA and CDR2 YNFKEQ. The CDR3 loop spans 17 amino acids. Whole-study findings and limits: Several hundred rapidly expanded clones from non-depleted graft cells reportedly supplied alpha-beta T cells about two months post-transplant. The main origin of T-cell counts and diversity one year after transplant was newly produced T cells. At day 60, the high TCRbeta diversity found in some patients originated from recipient T cells and thymic progenitors that had survived.

Specimen: PBMCs, collected before TCRalphabeta/CD19-depleted stem cell transplant. The TCR sequence derives from a child aged 2 to 10 with inherited bone marrow failure, due to receive a stem cell transplant. The chain employs TRBV4-2 and TRBJ2-1, with 11 bases that match TRBD2. The CDR3 DNA is TGTGCCAGCAGCCCACGGTATTTAGCGGGAGGGGACAATGAGCAGTTCTTC. It yields the protein CASSPRYLAGGDNEQFF.